The sequence of this T cell receptor (beta chain) was determined in a study of brain T cells in children with intractable seizures. The sequenced cases were selected for having the highest brain T cell transcript signatures. V lost 0 bases and J lost 4; bases outside the gene matches: 6. Germline loops: CDR1 LGHNA, CDR2 YNFKEQ. The length of the CDR3 is 16 residues. Produced via immunoSEQ multiplex PCR; TCRdb's table is partial and in-frame only. In the table there are 70,000 to 90,000 clones, 85% to 95% of which are singletons. This chain links TRBV4-2 with TRBJ2-7; 10 bases fit TRBD2. Sequencing was performed on peripheral blood, taken at surgery. The TCR comes from a boy in the first two years of life with tuberous sclerosis and intractable seizures. In nucleotides, the CDR3 is TGTGCCAGCAGCCAAGATCTGGCTAGCGGGAGTTACGAGCAGTACTTC. Translated, it gives CASSQDLASGSYEQYF.